This T cell receptor beta chain stems from a study of CXCR3-negative and CXCR3-positive naive CD8 T cells. Regarding the study as a whole: More hydrophobic TRB CDR3s were found in CXCR3-positive naive cells than in CXCR3-negative naive cells. Both naive subsets had comparably high diversity; memory CD8+ cells much lower. Naive cells that were CXCR3-negative or CXCR3-positive used TRBV-TRBJ genes alike, while memory cells diverged.

This CDR3 is built from 13 residues. CDR1 SEHNR and CDR2 FQNEAQ come from the germline V gene (reference sequence). As for this clonotype: Its antigen is not identified.

cDNA libraries for TRB were generated by 5' RACE incorporating UMI labels. TCRdb re-called the 5' RACE reads and catalogs CDR3 proteins one per entry, DNA excluded. This sample contains around 140,000 distinct CDR3 sequences. Specimen: naive CXCR3- CD8+ T cells from blood. As for subset: CD45RO-CCR7+CD27+CD95- naive CD8+ T cells lacking CXCR3 (TNR3-). This clonotype originated in a human donor in good health. Some clones in this sample may be carry-over from other donors' samples. The chain has TRBV7-9 and TRBJ2-4; TCRdb proposes TRBD2, but this gene call is untestable without DNA. The CDR3 protein is CASRAGAENIQYF.